This T cell receptor beta chain came from a study of T cell changes during pregnancy in multiple sclerosis. The count of this clone is one. Clones were sequenced by immunoSEQ multiplex PCR, and TCRdb holds only the in-frame ones, with some missing. The sample lists tens of thousands of clones, more than 85% occurring once. The CDR3 totals 14 residues. The ends lost 6 bases at V and 3 bases at J; junction bases unmatched: 8. The germline CDR1 and CDR2 sequences are MDHEN and SYDVKM. The origin of this receptor is a female donor with multiple sclerosis, enrolled in a pregnancy study. The chain combines TRBV28 with TRBJ2-7; 7 bases match TRBD1. The sample here was CD8+ T cells from peripheral blood mononuclear cells, taken in the first trimester of pregnancy. The CDR3 region is CASRPATGYYEQYF. The CDR3 DNA sequence: TGTGCCAGCAGGCCCGCGACAGGGTACTACGAGCAGTACTTC.